This T cell receptor (beta chain) was captured in a study of T cell responses to AZD1222 COVID-19 vaccine. Overall study results and limits: Regions 160-218 and 743-854 held dominance among vaccine-associated CD4 TCRs, which spanned spike. Just six or seven AZD1222 recipients tested seropositive at baseline. Close to half of all spike-specific TCRs reportedly target regions of the variants that are unmutated. Donors were mostly white British, more females; clonal diversity possibly underestimated.

V lost 4 bases and J 9 bases, leaving 16 bases between the germline ends. From germline, CDR1 is LNHDA and CDR2 SQIVND (reference sequence). The CDR3 is made up of 15 amino acids. Sequencing used immunoSEQ multiplex PCR; TCRdb keeps in-frame clones, though not all of them. The data contain about 120,000 clones, approximately 87% of them singletons. A word on this clone: Its antigen is unknown.

The sample here was peripheral blood, taken on day 0 of AZD1222 vaccination. This clonotype originated in an adult in good health. V and J are TRBV19 and TRBJ1-6; perhaps TRBD1 as D (5 bases). The CDR3 region has the DNA TGTGCCAGTAGTAAAACCCGGGGGACCCTTTCACCCCTCCACTTT. Translated: CASSKTRGTLSPLHF.